Below are 20 T cell receptor beta chains sequenced from a single sample in a study of CD8 T cells in ankylosing spondylitis. Via MiXCR, TCRdb re-called the 5' RACE reads, giving one row per CDR3 protein. This sample has roughly 120,000 distinct CDR3 sequences; 6% to 8.5% occur once, and the top ten carry 9% to 15%. The sequenced sample consisted of blood, either unsorted or a sorted T cell fraction (not recorded which). These receptor sequences come from a male donor with ankylosing spondylitis or in good health (not recorded which).

This clonotype was recorded at least ten times. J is TRBJ2-3 and V is TRBV5-1, with D possibly being TRBD2 (6 bases). Between the trimmed V and J ends, which lost 2 bases and 5 bases, there was a span of 9 bases. The V gene's germline CDR1 is SGHRS and CDR2 YFSETQ. This CDR3 region has 13 residues. The DNA for the CDR3 is TGCGCCAGCAGCTTTGATAGCGGAGATACGCAGTATTTT. Translating gives CASSFDSGDTQYF.

This clonotype was recorded at least ten times. The genes are TRBV7-7 and TRBJ1-2; 7 bases are shared with TRBD1. Germline CDR1 and CDR2: SSHAT and FNYEAQ (reference sequence). With 5 bases clipped from V and 4 bases from J, the junction kept 13 bases outside the gene matches. The CDR3 length is 16 residues. CDR3 in amino acids: CASSLRGGKLGYGYTF. The CDR3 DNA reads as TGTGCCAGCAGCCTCAGGGGGGGGAAGCTTGGCTATGGCTACACCTTC. Full variable domain (rest looked up from reference TRBV7-7 and TRBJ1-2): GAGVSQSPRYKVTKRGQDVTLRCDPISSHATLYWYQQALGQGPEFLTYFNYEAQPDKSGLPSDRFSAERPEGSISTLTIQRTEQRDSAMYRCASSLRGGKLGYGYTFGSGTRLTVV.

This clonotype appeared a few times. The chain couples TRBV20-1 to TRBJ2-7, with 8 bases lining up with TRBD1. Germline V lookup: CDR1 DFQATT, CDR2 SNEGSKA (reference sequence). The V and J ends lost 6 bases and 2 bases, in that order; junction bases with no gene match: 3. The CDR3 is 12 residues long. CDR3 DNA: TGCAGTGCGGGGGACAGGACCTACGAGCAGTACTTC. Amino acid sequence: CSAGDRTYEQYF.

This clonotype turned up a few times. The genes are TRBV7-8 and TRBJ2-1; D may match TRBD1 or TRBD2 (6 bases each). CDR3 length: 19 residues. Germline loops: CDR1 SGHVS, CDR2 FQNEAQ. The germline V and J ends were trimmed by 5 bases and 7 bases, with 30 bases remaining between them. The CDR3 DNA sequence: TGTGCCAGCAGCCCAACCGGGACAAGGTATCAGATGGAGGGAAATGAGCAGTTCTTC. Its protein is CASSPTGTRYQMEGNEQFF.

On this clonotype itself: A clone one base away is much larger, so this may be a read error. This chain uses TRBV7-2 with TRBJ1-1, with TRBD1 matching over 8 bases. CDR3 length: 14 amino acids. Germline V gives CDR1 SGHTA, CDR2 FQGNSA. The CDR3 DNA follows: TGTGCCAGCAGCTTACACAGGGGGAACGCTGAAGCTTTCTTT. This codes for CASSLHRGNAEAFF.

This clonotype was found a few times. This chain connects TRBV7-2 to TRBJ2-2, with TRBD2 identical over 8 bases. Trimming removed 3 bases from V and 0 bases from J; junction bases left unmatched: 6. Germline CDR1 and CDR2: SGHTA and FQGNSA. The length of the CDR3 is 17 residues. In nucleotides, the CDR3 is TGTGCCAGCAGCTTGCCCTTCGGGGGGGCGAACACCGGGGAGCTGTTTTTT. Translating gives CASSLPFGGANTGELFF.

This clonotype was seen at least ten times. V and J are TRBV20-1 and TRBJ2-3; 7 bases align to TRBD2. CDR1 is DFQATT, CDR2 SNEGSKA, per germline (reference sequence). With V trimmed by 3 bases and J by 4 bases, 4 bases remained unmatched. The CDR3 length is 13 residues. The CDR3 loop reads CSASFLAADTQYF. The CDR3 coding sequence is TGCAGTGCTAGTTTTCTAGCGGCAGATACGCAGTATTTT.

Ten or more counts support this clonotype. The chain has TRBV20-1 and TRBJ2-1; the D is unclear. Deletions cut 0 bases from V and 7 bases from J, with 16 bases between. The length of the CDR3 is 15 residues. Germline V gene lookup returns CDR1 DFQATT and CDR2 SNEGSKA (reference sequence). In DNA, the CDR3 is TGCAGTGCTAGAGATCAGAGGACCGACTCGAATGAGCAGTTCTTC. It encodes CSARDQRTDSNEQFF.

The table lists this clonotype with many counts. This rearrangement joins TRBV4-2 to TRBJ1-5, with 11 positions matching TRBD1. Per germline, CDR1 LGHNA and CDR2 YNFKEQ. With V trimmed by 1 base and J by 0 bases, 5 bases remained unmatched. CDR3 length: 18 amino acids. CDR3 nucleotide sequence: TGTGCCAGCAGCCAAGGGGACAGGGGGGAACTTAGCAATCAGCCCCAGCATTTT. This sequence encodes CASSQGDRGELSNQPQHF.

Many counts were recorded for this clonotype. The V and J genes are TRBV30 and TRBJ1-1; 7 bases match TRBD1. This CDR3 contains 13 residues. Unmatched junction bases numbered 5, after V lost 5 bases and J lost 2 bases. Germline CDR1 reads GTSNPN; CDR2 reads SVGIG (reference sequence). CDR3 bases: TGTGCCTGGGGACGACAGGGAAACACTGAAGCTTTCTTT. Encoded protein: CAWGRQGNTEAFF.

This clonotype has at least ten counts. The chain couples TRBV5-1 to TRBJ2-7, with 9 bases identical to TRBD1. Germline values: CDR1 SGHRS, CDR2 YFSETQ. Trimming removed 7 bases from V and 3 bases from J; junction bases left unmatched: 5. The CDR3 has 13 residues. In DNA form, the CDR3 reads TGCGCCAGCTTCGGACAGGGGATCTACGAGCAGTACTTC. Amino acid sequence: CASFGQGIYEQYF.

This clonotype has a count of ten or more. The chain has TRBV5-1 and TRBJ2-1; 8 bases align to TRBD1. In germline, CDR1 is SGHRS, CDR2 YFSETQ. Trimming took 0 bases from V and 3 from J; bases not matched to a gene: 8. The CDR3 loop spans 17 amino acids. In DNA form, the CDR3 reads TGCGCCAGCAGCTTGGTTGCGGACAGGGTTGGCTACAATGAGCAGTTCTTC. It is translated as CASSLVADRVGYNEQFF.

The rearrangement uses TRBV20-1 and TRBJ2-7, with 7 bases lining up with TRBD2. V trimming: 1 base; J trimming: 0 bases; junction bases outside the gene matches: 6. Germline lookup yields CDR1 DFQATT and CDR2 SNEGSKA (reference sequence). The length of the CDR3 is 15 residues. The CDR3 DNA reads TGCAGTGCTAGAGCCCCCACTAGCGCCTCCTACGAGCAGTACTTC. This translates into CSARAPTSASYEQYF.

This clonotype was seen a few times. The chain employs TRBV7-9 and TRBJ2-6; possible D gene TRBD1, 5 bases. Trimming cost V 8 bases and J 0 bases, with 17 bases left between them. Germline assignment: CDR1 SEHNR and CDR2 FQNEAQ (reference sequence). The CDR3 loop spans 17 amino acids. CDR3 sequence (DNA): TGTGCCAGCCCAGGGTATTGGGCTCCCTCTGGGGCCAACGTCCTGACTTTC. This codes for CASPGYWAPSGANVLTF.

This clonotype was observed many times. The CDR3 sequence: CASSIGTGRKLFF. CDR3 bases: TGTGCCAGCAGTATCGGGACAGGGCGGAAACTGTTTTTT. V gene TRBV12-3 or TRBV12-4 combines with J gene TRBJ1-4, with TRBD1 identical over 9 bases. The V and J ends lost 5 bases and 11 bases, in that order; junction bases with no gene match: 6. The CDR3 covers 13 residues.

The chain couples TRBV6-5 to TRBJ1-1; maybe TRBD1 (6 bases). The ends were cut back, 3 bases at V and 3 bases at J, with 8 bases in the middle. Germline CDR1 reads MNHEY; CDR2 reads SVGAGI. The CDR3 sequence is 13 residues long. The CDR3 DNA reads TGTGCCAGCAGTTATAGGGGGGACACTGAAGCTTTCTTT. It yields the protein CASSYRGDTEAFF.

This clonotype was picked up many times. The V call is TRBV20-1, the J call TRBJ2-3; 7 positions match TRBD2. Trimming took 2 bases from V and 3 from J; bases not matched to a gene: 8. There are 15 residues in the CDR3. The germline gives CDR1 DFQATT, CDR2 SNEGSKA (reference sequence). The CDR3 DNA is TGCAGTGCTAGACCTAGCGGAGCTGGAACAGATACGCAGTATTTT. It translates to CSARPSGAGTDTQYF.

This clonotype was counted at least ten times. This chain links TRBV20-1 with TRBJ2-2, with D hard to call. The CDR3 runs to 15 residues. Germline V CDR1 and CDR2: DFQATT, SNEGSKA (reference sequence). Trimming took off 0 bases at V and 4 bases at J, with 12 bases between the two ends. The CDR3 DNA follows: TGCAGTGCTAGAGATGGCCCCCCGGGCACCGGGGAGCTGTTTTTT. It codes for CSARDGPPGTGELFF.

This clonotype was seen ten or more times. This chain joins TRBV7-6 and TRBJ1-6; weak D call: TRBD1 (6 bases). This CDR3 comprises 14 residues. V was trimmed by 1 base and J by 7 bases, leaving 8 bases between them. Germline V lookup: CDR1 SGHVS, CDR2 FNYEAQ. Here the CDR3 reads CASSLGGGNSPLHF. CDR3 in DNA: TGTGCCAGCAGCTTAGGTGGGGGCAATTCACCCCTCCACTTT. Filled out from reference TRBV7-6 and TRBJ1-6, the complete variable domain reads GAGVSQSPRYKVTKRGQDVALRCDPISGHVSLYWYRQALGQGPEFLTYFNYEAQQDKSGLPNDRFSAERPEGSISTLTIQRTEQRDSAMYRCASSLGGGNSPLHFGNGTRLTVT.

This clonotype came up many times. Written as DNA, the CDR3 is TGCGCCAGCAGCGGGGCTTACTGGGAGGGCGGCCGTGAGCAGTTCTTC. It encodes CASSGAYWEGGREQFF. This chain uses TRBV5-1 with TRBJ2-1; 7 bases are a match to TRBD2. Trimming took 4 bases from V and 9 from J; bases not matched to a gene: 16. The germline gives CDR1 SGHRS, CDR2 YFSETQ. The CDR3 consists of 16 residues.